Shown below are 28 T cell receptor beta chains from a single sample sequenced in a study of blood T cells in healthy people across ages. With a J-beta primer mix and a sample-barcoded 5' primer, a second PCR ran roughly 6 to 11 cycles. TCRdb re-analysed the 5' RACE reads in MiXCR, keeping a single row per CDR3 protein. The top ten hold roughly 3.7% of the sample, which has about 1.5 million distinct CDR3 sequences, approximately 43% seen once. The sample taken for sequencing was blood. All receptors derive from a young woman in good health.

The V call is TRBV7-9, the J call TRBJ1-2; D unclear. This CDR3 contains 14 residues. The V end lost 2 bases, the J end lost 7 bases, and 14 bases lay between the germline ends. Per the germline V gene, CDR1 is SEHNR and CDR2 is FQNEAQ (reference sequence). In DNA form, the CDR3 reads TGTGCCAGCAGCTTATCAGACTTGAATTGTGGCTACACCTTC. Its translation is CASSLSDLNCGYTF.

The chain uses TRBV20-1 and TRBJ2-3, with 10 bases identical to TRBD2. With 5 bases clipped from V and 0 bases from J, the junction kept 11 bases outside the gene matches. Germline loops: CDR1 DFQATT, CDR2 SNEGSKA (reference sequence). CDR3 length: 17 amino acids. CDR3 amino acids: CSAEPGLASPSTDTQYF. DNA for the CDR3: TGCAGTGCTGAACCGGGACTAGCGTCACCTAGCACAGATACGCAGTATTTT.

V gene TRBV12-3 or TRBV12-4 combines with J gene TRBJ1-1, with TRBD1 matching 11 bases. CDR3 length: 20 residues. J lost 0 bases, V lost 2 bases, and 14 bases had no gene match. CDR3 sequence: CASSLSPSWGQGVLNTEAFF. The CDR3 DNA follows: TGTGCCAGCAGTTTAAGCCCGTCCTGGGGACAGGGGGTTTTGAACACTGAAGCTTTCTTT.

The V gene is TRBV27, the J gene TRBJ1-5; D ambiguous. Germline assignment: CDR1 MNHEY and CDR2 SMNVEV (reference sequence). Trimming took 6 bases from V and 5 from J, leaving 17 bases between them. There are 15 residues in the CDR3. For the CDR3, the DNA is TGTGCCAGCAGCCGGACGGCCGGTAGGGATCAGCCCCAGCATTTT. Amino acid sequence: CASSRTAGRDQPQHF.

This chain links TRBV6-1 with TRBJ2-7, with D perhaps matching TRBD2 (5 bases). CDR3 size: 15 residues. V was clipped by 2 bases and J by 2 bases, with 13 bases between them. Germline V gene data show CDR1 as MNHNS and CDR2 as SASEGT. CDR3: CASSESPGIPYEQYF. CDR3 nucleotide sequence: TGTGCCAGCAGTGAATCTCCCGGGATCCCCTACGAGCAGTACTTC.

The chain employs TRBV29-1 and TRBJ2-7; maybe TRBD2 (6 bases). The closer fit of TRBJ2-5 to the DNA end suggests the J call may be wrong. The CDR3 runs 14 residues. The germline V gene encodes CDR1 SQVTM and CDR2 ANQGSEA. The CDR3 loop is CSVWGGRVQETQYF. CDR3 in DNA: TGCAGCGTCTGGGGAGGACGGGTACAAGAGACCCAGTACTTC.

This clonotype was detected only a few times. The chain employs TRBV29-1 and TRBJ1-2, with D hard to call. CDR1 is SQVTM and CDR2 is ANQGSEA in the germline V gene. The CDR3 runs to 13 residues. V was shortened by 4 bases and J by 4 bases, with 13 bases between the two germline ends. CDR3 residues: CSVARPQSYGYTF. The CDR3 region has the DNA TGCAGCGTTGCTCGGCCCCAAAGCTATGGCTACACCTTC.

CDR3 sequence: CSVEAGGREKLFF. As DNA, the CDR3 is TGCAGCGTTGAGGCGGGAGGTCGGGAAAAACTGTTTTTT. The chain recombines TRBV29-1 with TRBJ1-4, with D unresolved. Per the germline V gene, CDR1 is SQVTM and CDR2 is ANQGSEA. V dropped 3 bases and J dropped 8 bases, with 13 bases sitting between them. This CDR3 is built from 13 residues.

V is TRBV5-5 and J is TRBJ2-5; D may be TRBD1 (6 bases). CDR3 length: 15 amino acids. CDR1 is SGHKS, CDR2 YYEKEE, per germline (reference sequence). Deletions cut 0 bases from V and 2 bases from J, with 11 bases between. The CDR3 here is CASSLGSTGQETQYF. CDR3 nucleotides: TGTGCCAGCAGCTTGGGGTCGACAGGACAAGAGACCCAGTACTTC.

This clonotype occurred a few times. V and J are TRBV5-1 and TRBJ1-2, with D tentatively TRBD1 (5 bases). CDR1 is SGHRS, CDR2 YFSETQ, per germline. This CDR3 contains 15 residues. The germline V and J ends were trimmed by 4 bases and 4 bases, with 17 bases remaining between them. Written as DNA, the CDR3 is TGCGCCAGCAGCGGTTTCGGGGGATTTAGCTATGGCTACACCTTC. This gives the protein CASSGFGGFSYGYTF.

In regard to this clonotype: The junction departs from the called germline gene at one end, perhaps through a read error. The CDR3 loop is CASSLGSGRGKGNEQFF. In DNA form, the CDR3 reads TGTGCTAGCAGCTTAGGTTCTGGGCGGGGTAAGGGAAATGAGCAGTTCTTC. The chain has TRBV7-7 and TRBJ2-1; a weak D match, TRBD2 (6 bases). Germline loops: CDR1 SSHAT, CDR2 FNYEAQ (reference sequence). This CDR3 spans 17 amino acids. Full variable domain (missing parts from reference TRBV7-7 and TRBJ2-1): GAGVSQSPRYKVTKRGQDVTLRCDPISSHATLYWYQQALGQGPEFLTYFNYEAQPDKSGLPSDRFSAERPEGSISTLTIQRTEQRDSAMYRCASSLGSGRGKGNEQFFGPGTRLTVL.

V usage is TRBV27 and J usage is TRBJ2-2, with 12 bases matching TRBD2. Trimming took 3 bases from V and 5 from J; bases not matched to a gene: 13. The CDR3 covers 19 residues. Germline values: CDR1 MNHEY, CDR2 SMNVEV (reference sequence). The CDR3 loop reads CASSFGSKTSGSSTGELFF. CDR3 coding DNA: TGTGCCAGCAGTTTTGGGTCGAAGACTAGCGGGAGTTCTACCGGGGAGCTGTTTTTT.

In this sample, this clonotype turned up a few times. This CDR3 reads CASSDNMNTEAFF. The CDR3 DNA reads as TGTGCCAGCAGCGACAATATGAACACTGAAGCTTTCTTT. This chain joins TRBV9 and TRBJ1-1; D call uncertain. The V gene's germline CDR1 is SGDLS and CDR2 YYNGEE. V was cut by 3 bases and J by 0 bases, with 6 bases left in between. CDR3 length equals 13 residues.

This clonotype occurred a few times. The CDR3 region is CASSPGTANSYEQYF. The CDR3 nucleotides are TGTGCCAGCAGTCCCGGGACGGCAAATTCCTACGAGCAGTACTTC. The chain combines TRBV28 with TRBJ2-7; either TRBD1 or TRBD2 may supply D (5 bases each). The germline V gene has CDR1 MDHEN and CDR2 SYDVKM. The CDR3 spans 15 residues. Trimming removed 5 bases at V and 1 base at J, with 15 bases between.

This clonotype occurred a few times. The V call is TRBV20-1, the J call TRBJ2-3; 10 bases align to TRBD1. The CDR3 runs 15 residues. J was trimmed by 5 bases and V by 3 bases; bases with no gene match: 8. Germline lookup yields CDR1 DFQATT and CDR2 SNEGSKA (reference sequence). The DNA of the CDR3 is TGCAGTGCTAGGGGGACAGGGGAGTTTGGAGATACGCAGTATTTT. Translated: CSARGTGEFGDTQYF.

The chain employs TRBV20-1 and TRBJ2-1; TRBD2 agrees at 7 bases. V lost 1 base, J lost 0 bases, and 6 bases stayed unmatched. The CDR3 contains 16 residues. Germline lookup yields CDR1 DFQATT and CDR2 SNEGSKA (reference sequence). The CDR3 DNA is TGCAGTGCTAGAGCCACTAGCGCGAGCTCCTACAATGAGCAGTTCTTC. It specifies CSARATSASSYNEQFF.

This clonotype was observed a handful of times. The chain links TRBV27 to TRBJ2-7; 7 bases are shared with TRBD1. The ends lost 7 bases at V and 5 bases at J; junction bases unmatched: 8. CDR3 size: 13 residues. Germline V gives CDR1 MNHEY, CDR2 SMNVEV (reference sequence). CDR3 protein: CASNQRQGDEQYF. CDR3 coding DNA: TGTGCCAGCAACCAGCGGCAGGGGGACGAGCAGTACTTC.

This clonotype came up a few times. This chain connects TRBV20-1 to TRBJ1-1; D gene ambiguous. Germline V gene sequence: CDR1 DFQATT, CDR2 SNEGSKA (reference sequence). The V gene lost 5 bases and the J gene lost 2 bases, with 15 bases spanning the gap. The CDR3 totals 14 residues. CDR3 amino acids: CSASPPDLNTEAFF. The CDR3 DNA is TGCAGTGCTTCTCCCCCAGACCTTAACACTGAAGCTTTCTTT.

The genes are TRBV20-1 and TRBJ2-1; TRBD2 aligns across 7 bases. V gave up 5 bases and J gave up 0 bases; unmatched junction bases: 4. Germline-derived CDR1 and CDR2 are DFQATT and SNEGSKA (reference sequence). The CDR3 covers 14 residues. CDR3 sequence (DNA): TGCAGTGCTCAACTAGCGAACTCCTACAATGAGCAGTTCTTC. Translation: CSAQLANSYNEQFF.

This clonotype was recorded a few times. This rearrangement joins TRBV7-2 to TRBJ2-7, with D perhaps TRBD2 (5 bases). Germline V gives CDR1 SGHTA, CDR2 FQGNSA. The CDR3 is 16 residues long. V dropped 1 base and J dropped 3 bases, with 16 bases sitting between them. CDR3 loop: CASSLGDAGGYYEQYF. CDR3 in DNA: TGTGCCAGCAGCTTAGGTGATGCCGGAGGATACTACGAGCAGTACTTC.

The chain recombines TRBV19 with TRBJ1-2; D possibly corresponds to TRBD1 (6 bases). Per the germline V gene, CDR1 is LNHDA and CDR2 is SQIVND (reference sequence). CDR3 length: 15 amino acids. Between the trimmed V and J ends, which lost 1 base and 2 bases, there was a span of 11 bases. CDR3 loop: CASSIVKDRNYGYTF. Written as DNA, the CDR3 is TGTGCCAGTAGTATAGTAAAGGACAGAAACTATGGCTACACCTTC.

This sequence joins TRBV7-9 and TRBJ1-2, with 8 bases identical to TRBD1. V shed 3 bases and J 4 bases; nucleotides not matched to a gene: 7. The germline gives CDR1 SEHNR, CDR2 FQNEAQ (reference sequence). This CDR3 comprises 15 residues. Here the CDR3 DNA reads TGTGCCAGCAGCTTCGGACAGGGAGGAACCTATGGCTACACCTTC. Translated: CASSFGQGGTYGYTF.

The chain links TRBV7-9 to TRBJ1-2; 9 bases line up with TRBD1. V was clipped by 8 bases and J by 6 bases; unmatched bases: 13. The length of the CDR3 is 15 residues. Germline CDR1 and CDR2: SEHNR and FQNEAQ (reference sequence). CDR3 DNA sequence: TGTGCCAGCGGATCGCGAAGACAGGGGGTAAATGGCTACACCTTC. Its translation: CASGSRRQGVNGYTF.

This chain links TRBV5-6 with TRBJ2-7; tentative D call: TRBD2 (5 bases). The germline V gene has CDR1 SGHDT and CDR2 YYEEEE. Trimming cost V 4 bases and J 3 bases, with 14 bases left between them. The CDR3 sequence is 14 residues long. Written as DNA, the CDR3 is TGTGCCAGCAGCCTCACCGGGATTCACTACGAGCAGTACTTC. Its translation is CASSLTGIHYEQYF.

The chain recombines TRBV4-3 with TRBJ2-7; no reliable D call. The J call may be faulty, since TRBJ2-4 better matches the DNA end. CDR1 LGHNA and CDR2 YSLEER come from the germline V gene. The CDR3 is 17 residues long. The CDR3 nucleotides read TGCGCCAGCAGCCAAGATGGCACAGTGGGAGCCAAAAACATTCAGTACTTC. Its protein product is CASSQDGTVGAKNIQYF.

The J gene is TRBJ2-3, the V gene TRBV7-3; 8 bases line up with TRBD1. With 1 base clipped from V and 4 bases from J, the junction kept 1 base outside the gene matches. Germline V gene lookup returns CDR1 SGHTA and CDR2 FQGTGA. The CDR3 covers 14 residues. CDR3 loop: CASSLNRGADTQYF. DNA for the CDR3: TGTGCCAGCAGCTTAAACAGGGGGGCAGATACGCAGTATTTT. Full variable domain (outside the CDR3, taken from reference TRBV7-3 and TRBJ2-3): GAGVSQTPSNKVTEKGKYVELRCDPISGHTALYWYRQSLGQGPEFLIYFQGTGAADDSGLPNDRFFAVRPEGSVSTLKIQRTERGDSAVYLCASSLNRGADTQYFGPGTRLTVL.

This clonotype occurred a few times. The chain links TRBV6-5 to TRBJ2-3; D call uncertain. CDR1 and CDR2 from the germline V gene are MNHEY and SVGAGI. V lost 0 bases and J lost 0, with 10 bases in between. The CDR3 runs 16 residues. This chain's CDR3 is CASSYSGPTSTDTQYF. CDR3 nucleotides: TGTGCCAGCAGTTACTCGGGCCCAACTAGCACAGATACGCAGTATTTT.

This clonotype appeared once. The rearrangement joins TRBV27 to TRBJ2-7, with TRBD1 identical over 10 bases. J gave up 7 bases and V 5 bases, and 8 bases lay outside the gene matches. The V gene's germline CDR1 is MNHEY and CDR2 SMNVEV (reference sequence). This CDR3 contains 14 residues. The CDR3 loop reads CASSVGDRGPEQYF. The DNA of the CDR3 is TGTGCCAGCAGTGTAGGGGACAGGGGTCCGGAGCAGTACTTC.